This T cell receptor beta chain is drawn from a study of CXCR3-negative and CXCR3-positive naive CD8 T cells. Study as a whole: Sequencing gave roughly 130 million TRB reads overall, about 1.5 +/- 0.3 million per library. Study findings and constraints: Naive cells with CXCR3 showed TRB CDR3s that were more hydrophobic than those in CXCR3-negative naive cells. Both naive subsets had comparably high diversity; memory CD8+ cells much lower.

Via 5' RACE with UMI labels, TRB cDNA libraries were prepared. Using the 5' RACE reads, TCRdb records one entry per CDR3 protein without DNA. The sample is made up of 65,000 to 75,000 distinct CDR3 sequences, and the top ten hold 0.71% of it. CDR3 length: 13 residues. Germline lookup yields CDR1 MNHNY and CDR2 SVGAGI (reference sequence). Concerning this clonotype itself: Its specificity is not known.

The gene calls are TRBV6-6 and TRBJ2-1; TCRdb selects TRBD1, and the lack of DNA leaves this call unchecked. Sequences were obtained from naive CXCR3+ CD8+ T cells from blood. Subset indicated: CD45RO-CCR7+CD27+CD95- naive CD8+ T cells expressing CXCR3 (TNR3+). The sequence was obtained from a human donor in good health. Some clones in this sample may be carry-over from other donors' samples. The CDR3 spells CASSYSAPPEQFF.